This T cell receptor (beta chain) is from a study of cytomegalovirus exposure and HLA in healthy donors. Notes on this clone: Its target is unknown. The identical CDR3 is also encoded by other nucleotide sequences in the sample.

PCR amplification relied on 60 Vbeta primers (plus 13 Jbeta primers). Using immunoSEQ multiplex PCR, the repertoire was profiled, and TCRdb retains in-frame clones only, with some absent. This sample carries under 130,000 clones, about 80% of them seen once, and the ten largest clones take around 5.1%. The study's findings and limits: The productive fraction for most TCR beta V segments was about 87% or about 30% in an earlier analysis.

The receptor comes from a female donor in good health and CMV-seropositive. The sample was PBMCs.

Written as DNA, the CDR3 is TGTGCCAGCAGAAAAGACAGCTACGAGCAGTACTTC. Amino acids: CASRKDSYEQYF. The V call is TRBV6-1, the J call TRBJ2-7; possibly TRBD1 for D (5 bases). This CDR3 is built from 12 residues. V gave up 6 bases and J gave up 3 bases, with 9 bases separating them. From germline, CDR1 is MNHNS and CDR2 SASEGT.